This entry lists 20 T cell receptor beta chains sequenced from one sample in a study of T cells after yellow fever vaccination. Each CDR3 protein is one row after TCRdb ran MiXCR on the 5' RACE reads. The table includes 450,000 to 650,000 distinct CDR3 sequences, approximately 13% detected once. The sample here was PBMCs, taken on the day of the yellow fever booster vaccination. All receptors derive from a man aged 25-45 years who received the YFV17D yellow fever vaccine.

The CDR3 DNA sequence: TGTGCCAGCAGCTTCCGGGAGATCTACGAGCAGTACTTC. The encoded protein is CASSFREIYEQYF. This chain links TRBV5-5 with TRBJ2-7; maybe TRBD2 (6 bases). The CDR3 consists of 13 residues. Germline values: CDR1 SGHKS, CDR2 YYEKEE (reference sequence). V lost 2 bases, J lost 3 bases, and 9 bases lay in between.

The genes are TRBV10-3 and TRBJ1-2; TRBD1 agrees at 7 bases. In germline, CDR1 is ENHRY, CDR2 SYGVKD. The CDR3 is 15 residues long. The J segment lost 4 bases and the V segment lost 10 bases, leaving 15 bases of the junction unmatched. CDR3 loop: CATKTEGGAGYGYTF. CDR3 sequence (DNA): TGTGCCACCAAGACGGAAGGGGGCGCGGGCTATGGCTACACCTTC.

This clonotype was detected a few times. The chain uses TRBV11-2 and TRBJ1-2; D remains ambiguous. Per germline, CDR1 SGHAT and CDR2 FQNNGV. Trimming took 2 bases from V and 3 from J, leaving 10 bases between them. The CDR3 consists of 14 residues. CDR3 amino acids: CASSLTFRDYGYTF. The CDR3 bases are TGTGCCAGCAGCTTAACGTTCAGAGACTATGGCTACACCTTC. Filled out from reference TRBV11-2 and TRBJ1-2, the complete variable domain reads EAGVAQSPRYKIIEKRQSVAFWCNPISGHATLYWYQQILGQGPKLLIQFQNNGVVDDSQLPKDRFSAERLKGVDSTLKIQPAKLEDSAVYLCASSLTFRDYGYTFGSGTRLTVV.

The rearrangement uses TRBV9 and TRBJ2-2; TRBD2 aligns across 11 bases. The CDR3 totals 16 residues. The J segment lost 1 base and the V segment lost 3 bases, leaving 2 bases of the junction unmatched. The germline V gene encodes CDR1 SGDLS and CDR2 YYNGEE. The CDR3 is CASSGLAGGNTGELFF. Here the CDR3 DNA reads TGTGCCAGCAGCGGTCTAGCGGGAGGGAACACCGGGGAGCTGTTTTTT.

This clonotype has just a few counts. This chain joins TRBV4-3 and TRBJ2-5; D remains ambiguous. V was pared by 1 base and J by 2 bases, with 5 bases between. The CDR3 runs to 13 residues. Germline V gene data show CDR1 as LGHNA and CDR2 as YSLEER. The CDR3 region is CASSQVFQETQYF. DNA of the CDR3: TGCGCCAGCAGCCAAGTGTTTCAAGAGACCCAGTACTTC.

The CDR3 DNA is TGCGCCAGCAGATCCGGGACAGGGGTAGTAGCCGGGGAGCTGTTTTTT. This encodes CASRSGTGVVAGELFF. The chain carries TRBV5-1 and TRBJ2-2, with 10 bases identical to TRBD1. The germline CDR1 and CDR2 sequences are SGHRS and YFSETQ. After removal of 5 bases from V and 6 bases from J, the junction contained 10 bases not matched to a gene. This CDR3 contains 16 residues.

Concerning this clonotype: One end of the junction does not line up with germline, which may come from a read error. V gene TRBV7-8 combines with J gene TRBJ2-7, with D perhaps TRBD1 (5 bases). The CDR3 consists of 13 residues. Germline-derived CDR1 and CDR2 are SGHVS and FQNEAQ. CDR3 region: CASSLGLGLGADF. CDR3 sequence (DNA): TGTGCCAGCAGCTTAGGATTAGGGTTAGGGGCCGACTTC.

The chain recombines TRBV18 with TRBJ2-2, with 8 bases identical to TRBD2. V dropped 4 bases and J dropped 6; count of bases not matched to a gene: 10. The CDR3 length is 16 residues. The V gene's germline CDR1 is KGHSH and CDR2 LQKENI. The CDR3 is CASSRSGSATSGELFF. The CDR3 DNA sequence: TGTGCCAGCTCACGAAGCGGGAGTGCTACCTCCGGGGAGCTGTTTTTT.

The J gene is TRBJ2-7, the V gene TRBV20-1, with D perhaps TRBD1 (5 bases). Germline V gene sequence: CDR1 DFQATT, CDR2 SNEGSKA (reference sequence). The germline V and J ends were trimmed by 0 bases and 5 bases, with 20 bases remaining between them. This CDR3 spans 16 amino acids. The CDR3 DNA reads as TGCAGTGCTAGAGATAAACCCCAGGCGCAGGGTAACGAGCAGTACTTC. Amino acid sequence: CSARDKPQAQGNEQYF.

This clonotype came up a few times. The chain couples TRBV6-1 to TRBJ2-3; no clear D. The CDR3 spans 14 residues. The germline gives CDR1 MNHNS, CDR2 SASEGT. The V gene lost 4 bases and the J gene lost 3 bases, with 11 bases spanning the gap. The DNA for the CDR3 is TGTGCCAGCAGTGGAGACGTAGAGACAGATACGCAGTATTTT. Protein product: CASSGDVETDTQYF.

This chain uses TRBV12-3 or TRBV12-4 with TRBJ1-6; D ambiguous. V was trimmed by 5 bases and J by 9 bases, leaving 17 bases between them. The CDR3 covers 15 residues. CDR3 sequence: CASSQFSGSGSPLHF. The CDR3 coding sequence is TGTGCCAGCAGTCAGTTCAGTGGATCCGGTTCACCCCTCCACTTT.

The chain recombines TRBV2 with TRBJ2-1; 8 positions match TRBD2. The J segment lost 5 bases and the V segment lost 8 bases, leaving 8 bases of the junction unmatched. The CDR3 contains 14 residues. Per germline, CDR1 SNHLY and CDR2 FYNNEI. The CDR3 spells CASVSPGGNNEQFF. As DNA, the CDR3 is TGTGCCAGCGTCTCTCCGGGAGGGAACAATGAGCAGTTCTTC.

This chain joins TRBV20-1 and TRBJ1-6; 8 nucleotides align to TRBD1. Germline CDR1 reads DFQATT; CDR2 reads SNEGSKA (reference sequence). V was clipped by 3 bases and J by 6 bases; unmatched bases: 4. The CDR3 loop spans 14 amino acids. The CDR3 DNA reads as TGCAGTGCTAGGTCGACAGGGGTTAATTCACCCCTCCACTTT. It specifies CSARSTGVNSPLHF.

The chain carries TRBV18 and TRBJ2-3; no clear D gene. Germline CDR1 and CDR2: KGHSH and LQKENI. The V end lost 3 bases, the J end lost 4 bases, and 23 bases lay between the germline ends. The CDR3 length is 18 residues. CDR3 bases: TGTGCCAGCTCACCCAGGATTTCTCGAGAGTCGGTCGCAGATACGCAGTATTTT. It specifies CASSPRISRESVADTQYF.

The chain employs TRBV29-1 and TRBJ1-1; D is unclear. V shed 0 bases and J shed 9 bases, with 17 bases lying between them. The CDR3 consists of 14 residues. The germline CDR1 and CDR2 sequences are SQVTM and ANQGSEA. Here the CDR3 DNA reads TGCAGCGTTGAAGATCGGGGAGTTCGTGGGAAAGCTTTCTTT. Translation gives CSVEDRGVRGKAFF.

This clonotype was seen many times. CDR3 sequence reads: CASTQGQTYEQYF. The CDR3 DNA reads TGTGCCAGCACCCAGGGACAGACCTACGAGCAGTACTTC. The V call is TRBV6-1, the J call TRBJ2-7, with 7 nucleotides matching TRBD1. The CDR3 spans 13 residues. Trimming removed 7 bases from V and 2 bases from J; junction bases left unmatched: 5. Per the germline V gene, CDR1 is MNHNS and CDR2 is SASEGT.

J is TRBJ2-7 and V is TRBV19; 7 nucleotides align to TRBD2. Unmatched junction bases numbered 15, after V lost 11 bases and J lost 5 bases. This CDR3 contains 14 residues. From germline, CDR1 is LNHDA and CDR2 SQIVND (reference sequence). CDR3 in amino acids: CASAGPGLRNEQYF. In nucleotides, the CDR3 is TGTGCCTCCGCCGGGCCGGGACTAAGGAACGAGCAGTACTTC.

This clonotype was observed many times. The V call is TRBV7-8, the J call TRBJ2-3, with D possibly being TRBD1 (6 bases). CDR3 length equals 17 residues. Germline V gene sequence: CDR1 SGHVS, CDR2 FQNEAQ. V was cut by 5 bases and J by 4 bases, with 22 bases left in between. The CDR3 is CASSAPRGDLWADTQYF. The CDR3 DNA reads as TGTGCCAGCAGCGCGCCCAGGGGAGACCTATGGGCAGATACGCAGTATTTT.

This clonotype has just a few counts. This chain connects TRBV27 to TRBJ2-7; 9 bases are shared with TRBD2. This CDR3 has 13 residues. The ends lost 7 bases at V and 4 bases at J; junction bases unmatched: 5. Germline V gives CDR1 MNHEY, CDR2 SMNVEV (reference sequence). As DNA, the CDR3 is TGTGCCAGCAAACGACTAGCGGATTACGAGCAGTACTTC. It translates to CASKRLADYEQYF.

The CDR3 sequence: CASSPAGSWQPQHF. The CDR3 bases are TGTGCCAGCAGCCCAGCCGGATCCTGGCAGCCCCAGCATTTT. The V and J genes are TRBV7-2 and TRBJ1-5; D ambiguous. This CDR3 comprises 14 residues. Germline values: CDR1 SGHTA, CDR2 FQGNSA. V was cut by 5 bases and J by 7 bases, with 15 bases left in between. Full variable domain (outside the CDR3, taken from reference TRBV7-2 and TRBJ1-5): GAGVSQSPSNKVTEKGKDVELRCDPISGHTALYWYRQSLGQGLEFLIYFQGNSAPDKSGLPSDRFSAERTGGSVSTLTIQRTQQEDSAVYLCASSPAGSWQPQHFGDGTRLSIL.